The 27 T cell receptor beta chains listed next were all sequenced from one sample in a study of blood T cells in healthy people across ages. Together with a sample-barcoded 5' primer, a J-beta primer mix was included in a second PCR lasting about 6 to 11 cycles. TCRdb reprocessed the 5' RACE reads with MiXCR, giving one entry per CDR3 protein. The sample carries about 500,000 distinct CDR3 sequences, less than 25% recorded once. These sequences were also reported in another study, on T cells of mothers and their children.

Sequenced sample: blood. These receptors all come from a boy aged 10-17 years in good health.

V is TRBV7-2 and J is TRBJ2-5, with D uncertain. The DNA end is more similar to TRBJ2-1, so the J call may be wrong. The CDR3 covers 15 residues. Looked up from germline, CDR1 is SGHTA and CDR2 is FQGNSA. The DNA of the CDR3 is TGTGCCAGCAGCGCCCGGACCGAGTTTTACAATGAGCAGTTCTTC. Translation gives CASSARTEFYNEQFF.

The chain is built from TRBV15 and TRBJ2-3; no reliable D call. The V and J ends lost 0 bases and 2 bases respectively, with 6 bases between them. The CDR3 has 14 amino acids. CDR1 is LNHNV, CDR2 YYDKDF, per germline (reference sequence). This chain's CDR3 is CATSRDQITDTQYF. In DNA, the CDR3 is TGTGCCACCAGCAGAGATCAAATCACAGATACGCAGTATTTT. The whole variable domain, filled in from reference TRBV15 and TRBJ2-3, reads DAMVIQNPRYQVTQFGKPVTLSCSQTLNHNVMYWYQQKSSQAPKLLFHYYDKDFNNEADTPDNFQSRRPNTSFCFLDIRSPGLGDTAMYLCATSRDQITDTQYFGPGTRLTVL.

For this clonotype: The germline gene is not matched at one end of the junction; a read error may be the cause. This chain connects TRBV7-9 to TRBJ1-1; no reliable D call. The CDR3 is 12 residues long. Germline CDR1 is SEHNR and CDR2 is FQNEAQ (reference sequence). CDR3 coding DNA: TGTGCCAGCAGCCTGGTCAACGGCCTCCGGCTCTTT. Protein: CASSLVNGLRLF.

The chain employs TRBV27 and TRBJ1-5; D is ambiguous. Per germline, CDR1 MNHEY and CDR2 SMNVEV (reference sequence). The CDR3 extends over 15 amino acids. Trimming took off 4 bases at V and 5 bases at J, with 15 bases between the two ends. CDR3 in DNA: TGTGCCAGCAGTTCCGACCAAATTTCCCATCAGCCCCAGCATTTT. Translating it yields CASSSDQISHQPQHF.

The chain recombines TRBV6-2 or TRBV6-3 with TRBJ2-7; D is undetermined. From germline, CDR1 is MNHEY and CDR2 SVGEGT. Trimming took off 2 bases at V and 1 base at J, with 6 bases between the two ends. The CDR3 loop spans 13 amino acids. The CDR3 DNA follows: TGTGCCAGCAGTTACCCGGATTCCTACGAGCAGTACTTC. Translation: CASSYPDSYEQYF.

This clonotype was seen many times. The chain couples TRBV12-3 or TRBV12-4 to TRBJ1-3; D is uncertain. V shed 3 bases and J shed 4 bases, with 7 bases lying between them. This CDR3 is built from 13 residues. The CDR3 region has the DNA TGTGCCAGCAGTTTTACGGGGGGAAACACCATATATTTT. Amino acid sequence: CASSFTGGNTIYF.

CDR3 region: CASSLKQGSIVDEQYF. The CDR3 DNA is TGTGCCAGCAGTTTAAAGCAAGGGAGTATCGTTGACGAGCAGTACTTC. The rearrangement links TRBV27 to TRBJ2-7; D may be TRBD2 (5 bases). The length of the CDR3 is 16 residues. The germline V gene has CDR1 MNHEY and CDR2 SMNVEV (reference sequence). The V end lost 2 bases, the J end lost 5 bases, and 19 bases lay between the germline ends.

This clonotype was observed a few times. The chain recombines TRBV27 with TRBJ2-2; possible D gene TRBD1, 6 bases. The CDR3 runs to 18 residues. V lost 3 bases to trimming and J lost 5 bases, with 22 bases between them. Germline assignment: CDR1 MNHEY and CDR2 SMNVEV (reference sequence). The CDR3 DNA reads as TGTGCCAGCAGTTTGCGAGACCAGGGGCTAGGACCGACCGGGGAGCTGTTTTTT. Protein product: CASSLRDQGLGPTGELFF.

The chain carries TRBV7-2 and TRBJ2-5; D remains ambiguous. CDR3 size: 14 residues. In germline, CDR1 is SGHTA, CDR2 FQGNSA. With 5 bases removed from V and 5 bases from J, the gap between germline ends came to 15 bases. CDR3 loop: CASSRKTQPETQYF. In nucleotides, the CDR3 is TGTGCCAGCAGCCGGAAGACACAGCCCGAGACCCAGTACTTC.

The rearrangement joins TRBV5-6 to TRBJ1-1; 9 bases fit TRBD1. This CDR3 spans 14 amino acids. The germline V gene encodes CDR1 SGHDT and CDR2 YYEEEE. The junction had 7 bases not matched to a gene; V was cut back by 0 bases and J by 10 bases. In DNA form, the CDR3 reads TGTGCCAGCAGCTTGGACAGGGGGCGGATATCAGCTTTCTTT. The encoded protein is CASSLDRGRISAFF.

This clonotype was picked up a small number of times. The chain combines TRBV6-2 or TRBV6-3 with TRBJ2-5; the D is unclear. Germline V gene data show CDR1 as MNHEY and CDR2 as SVGEGT. The CDR3 spans 18 residues. Trimming stripped 5 bases from V and 1 base from J, with 23 bases between. The CDR3 DNA reads TGTGCCAGCAGTGGCCTGCCACGTCAGGAAGGCCTCCAAGAGACCCAGTACTTC. This sequence encodes CASSGLPRQEGLQETQYF.

This clonotype has a count of ten or more. The CDR3 protein is CASSLLARTYNEQFF. The CDR3, as DNA: TGTGCCAGCAGCTTGTTAGCGAGGACCTACAATGAGCAGTTCTTC. The V and J genes are TRBV5-6 and TRBJ2-1; possible D gene TRBD2, 5 bases. The CDR3 totals 15 residues. CDR1 and CDR2 (germline): SGHDT, YYEEEE. V was cut by 1 base and J by 2 bases, with 10 bases left in between.

The gene calls are TRBV6-2 or TRBV6-3 and TRBJ1-5, with a tentative D call TRBD1 (6 bases). CDR1 is MNHEY and CDR2 is SVGEGT in the germline V gene. V was pared by 7 bases and J by 9 bases, with 16 bases between. The CDR3 sequence is 13 residues long. The CDR3 region is CASNTGPQGPQHF. The CDR3 DNA reads as TGTGCCAGCAATACAGGGCCCCAGGGGCCCCAGCATTTT.

The table lists this clonotype with a few counts. This rearrangement joins TRBV2 to TRBJ2-1, with D unresolved. Between the trimmed V and J ends, which lost 1 base and 3 bases, there was a span of 10 bases. CDR1 is SNHLY and CDR2 is FYNNEI in the germline V gene. The CDR3 covers 15 residues. The CDR3, as DNA: TGTGCCAGCAGTGAAGAGAGAGGTCACTACAATGAGCAGTTCTTC. This encodes CASSEERGHYNEQFF.

This clonotype was seen a handful of times. The chain couples TRBV20-1 to TRBJ1-2, with D unclear. Germline-derived CDR1 and CDR2 are DFQATT and SNEGSKA (reference sequence). The CDR3 contains 12 residues. V lost 5 bases to trimming and J lost 1 base, with 8 bases between them. CDR3 coding DNA: TGCAGTGCTTCTACAAATAACTATGGCTACACCTTC. It is translated as CSASTNNYGYTF.

This clonotype was detected only a few times. The chain is built from TRBV28 and TRBJ2-5; D ambiguous. This CDR3 is 13 amino acids long. Germline CDR1 is MDHEN and CDR2 is SYDVKM. Trimming removed 8 bases at V and 1 base at J, with 11 bases between. This chain's CDR3 is CASAEVFQETQYF. The CDR3 DNA sequence: TGTGCCAGCGCCGAGGTTTTCCAAGAGACCCAGTACTTC.

The chain couples TRBV11-2 to TRBJ1-2; D gene unclear. The CDR3 contains 13 residues. The germline V gene encodes CDR1 SGHAT and CDR2 FQNNGV. V was trimmed by 4 bases and J by 8 bases, leaving 14 bases between them. CDR3 sequence reads: CASSSGWRAGYTF. The CDR3 DNA is TGTGCCAGCAGCTCTGGCTGGAGGGCCGGCTACACCTTC.

The chain combines TRBV20-1 with TRBJ1-1; D is unclear. CDR1 is DFQATT, CDR2 SNEGSKA, per germline (reference sequence). The CDR3 sequence is 13 residues long. V was cut by 1 base and J by 3 bases, with 9 bases left in between. CDR3 DNA sequence: TGCAGTGCTAGAGGCGAGGACTACACTGAAGCTTTCTTT. Translated: CSARGEDYTEAFF.

This clonotype has only a few counts. The chain carries TRBV30 and TRBJ1-2; TRBD1 agrees at 8 bases. The CDR3 runs to 15 residues. In germline, CDR1 is GTSNPN, CDR2 SVGIG (reference sequence). J was trimmed by 2 bases and V by 4 bases; bases with no gene match: 9. The CDR3 spells CAWNRDRTPNYGYTF. CDR3 coding DNA: TGTGCCTGGAACCGGGACAGGACCCCCAACTATGGCTACACCTTC.

The table lists this clonotype with a few counts. The chain joins TRBV27 to TRBJ1-2; D may be TRBD1 (5 bases). This CDR3 has 13 amino acids. V was cut by 6 bases and J by 2 bases, with 10 bases left in between. Germline CDR1 is MNHEY and CDR2 is SMNVEV (reference sequence). Here the CDR3 reads CASRLGENYGYTF. Here the CDR3 DNA reads TGTGCCAGCAGATTGGGGGAAAACTATGGCTACACCTTC.

This clonotype was seen ten or more times. Mismatch with germline at one junction end may stem from a read error. V is TRBV18 and J is TRBJ2-7; the match to TRBD1 covers 10 bases. This CDR3 has 14 residues. Per the germline V gene, CDR1 is KGHSH and CDR2 is LQKENI. CDR3 DNA sequence: TGCGCCAGCAGCCCCGGACAGGGGGCCTACGAGCAGTACTTC. Its protein product is CASSPGQGAYEQYF.

This clonotype was found a few times. The chain combines TRBV24-1 with TRBJ1-1; tentative D call: TRBD1 (6 bases). The CDR3 spans 13 residues. The V end was cut by 3 bases, the J end by 5 bases, with 9 bases between. Germline CDR1 and CDR2: KGHDR and SFDVKD. This CDR3 is CATSDPGETEAFF. CDR3 coding DNA: TGTGCCACCAGTGATCCAGGGGAAACTGAAGCTTTCTTT.

This clonotype has more than one count but fewer than ten. The CDR3 region is CASSQEIVQGGPLHF. In DNA, the CDR3 is TGTGCCAGCAGCCAAGAGATTGTACAAGGGGGGCCCCTCCACTTT. The genes are TRBV3-1 and TRBJ1-6, with TRBD1 as a possible D gene (6 bases). Trimming removed 0 bases from V and 13 bases from J, with 16 bases in between. The CDR3 runs 15 residues. Germline CDR1 LGHDT, CDR2 YNNKEL (reference sequence).

In its sample, this clonotype was seen a few times. The V and J genes are TRBV9 and TRBJ1-4; D gene uncertain. CDR3 length: 16 amino acids. CDR1 is SGDLS and CDR2 is YYNGEE in the germline V gene. V lost 2 bases and J lost 5, with 16 bases in between. The CDR3 bases are TGTGCCAGCAGCGTCGGCAGCCGAAGTACCAATGAAAAACTGTTTTTT. Amino acids: CASSVGSRSTNEKLFF.

The chain has TRBV3-1 and TRBJ1-1; maybe TRBD1 (6 bases). V lost 0 bases to trimming and J lost 1 base, with 18 bases between them. This CDR3 is 18 amino acids long. Per the germline V gene, CDR1 is LGHDT and CDR2 is YNNKEL (reference sequence). CDR3: CASSQDRGGRWSNTEAFF. The CDR3 DNA follows: TGTGCCAGCAGCCAAGATCGGGGGGGCCGATGGTCGAACACTGAAGCTTTCTTT.

This clonotype was picked up a small number of times. The chain is built from TRBV12-3 or TRBV12-4 and TRBJ1-5; 9 nucleotides align to TRBD1. This CDR3 spans 14 amino acids. Losses at the gene ends were 4 bases for V and 6 bases for J; bases not matched to a gene: 4. CDR3: CASSSQGAGQPQHF. CDR3 DNA sequence: TGTGCCAGCAGTTCACAGGGGGCTGGTCAGCCCCAGCATTTT.

This chain connects TRBV19 to TRBJ1-5; tentatively, D is TRBD1 (6 bases). Between the trimmed V and J ends, which lost 3 bases and 6 bases, there was a span of 15 bases. The CDR3 is 15 residues long. The germline V gene encodes CDR1 LNHDA and CDR2 SQIVND (reference sequence). CDR3 loop: CASSIGQGLGQPQHF. The CDR3 DNA reads TGTGCCAGTAGTATCGGGCAGGGGCTCGGTCAGCCCCAGCATTTT.